Below, 15 T cell receptor beta chains from the same sample are listed, as sequenced in a study of OX40 agonist ivuxolimab in advanced cancers. The repertoire was sequenced with immunoSEQ multiplex PCR; TCRdb's copy has only in-frame clones and lacks some. The sample yields about 78,000 clones, under 90% seen once. The sample was CD4+ or CD8+ T cells sorted from blood, taken in a trial of the OX40 agonist ivuxolimab. The receptors originated from an adult with an advanced solid tumor such as melanoma, head and neck, liver or kidney cancer.

The gene calls are TRBV2 and TRBJ2-2, with D possibly matching TRBD1 (5 bases). In germline, CDR1 is SNHLY, CDR2 FYNNEI. V was shortened by 5 bases and J by 8 bases, with 15 bases between the two germline ends. The CDR3 runs 14 residues. The CDR3 DNA reads TGTGCCAGCAGTTTAGACAGTCGGTCGGGGGAGCTGTTTTTT. Translation: CASSLDSRSGELFF.

This clone was observed once. This chain links TRBV18 with TRBJ2-7; 9 bases match TRBD1. The trim removed 4 bases at V and 0 bases at J, leaving 4 bases unmatched. The germline gives CDR1 KGHSH, CDR2 LQKENI. There are 15 residues in the CDR3. The DNA for the CDR3 is TGTGCCAGCTCACGGGACAGGGAGAGCTCCTACGAGCAGTACTTC. Its protein product is CASSRDRESSYEQYF. The variable domain in full, completed from reference TRBV18 and TRBJ2-7, reads NAGVMQNPRHLVRRRGQEARLRCSPMKGHSHVYWYRQLPEEGLKFMVYLQKENIIDESGMPKERFSAEFPKEGPSILRIQQVVRGDSAAYFCASSRDRESSYEQYFGPGTRLTVT.

The V gene is TRBV7-8, the J gene TRBJ2-3, with TRBD1 matching over 9 bases. This CDR3 is 15 amino acids long. With 4 bases clipped from V and 5 bases from J, the junction kept 7 bases outside the gene matches. Germline-derived CDR1 and CDR2 are SGHVS and FQNEAQ. The chain's CDR3 is CASSSTDRGLDTQYF. DNA of the CDR3: TGTGCCAGCAGCTCAACCGACAGGGGGTTAGATACGCAGTATTTT.

The gene calls are TRBV10-3 and TRBJ2-7, with TRBD1 identical over 7 bases. J gave up 6 bases and V 3 bases, and 8 bases lay outside the gene matches. Germline CDR1 and CDR2: ENHRY and SYGVKD. The CDR3 is made up of 14 amino acids. The CDR3 nucleotides are TGTGCCATCAGTGACCGACAGGGAATGCTCGAGCAGTACGTC. Protein sequence: CAISDRQGMLEQYV.

This clone appeared once. This chain's CDR3 is CASSTIQGANEQFF. In DNA, the CDR3 is TGTGCCAGCAGCACCATACAGGGGGCGAATGAGCAGTTCTTC. This rearrangement joins TRBV7-9 to TRBJ2-1; TRBD1 aligns across 9 bases. Trimming cost V 5 bases and J 7 bases; bases outside gene matches: 6. This CDR3 contains 14 residues. From germline, CDR1 is SEHNR and CDR2 FQNEAQ (reference sequence).

The chain joins TRBV5-6 to TRBJ2-5; either TRBD1 or TRBD2 may fit D (5 bases each). V was pared by 3 bases and J by 2 bases, with 14 bases between. CDR1 SGHDT and CDR2 YYEEEE come from the germline V gene. This CDR3 contains 15 residues. The CDR3 region is CASSSWGTGQETQYF. The CDR3 DNA follows: TGTGCCAGCAGCTCCTGGGGGACGGGACAAGAGACCCAGTACTTC.

The CDR3, as DNA: TGTGCCAGCAGCGTAGCTAGCGGCCACAATGAGCAGTTCTTC. Its translation is CASSVASGHNEQFF. The rearrangement joins TRBV9 to TRBJ2-1; TRBD2 matches at 7 bases. The length of the CDR3 is 14 residues. The germline V gene has CDR1 SGDLS and CDR2 YYNGEE. V lost 0 bases and J lost 5; bases outside the gene matches: 2. Complete variable domain (other parts from reference TRBV9 and TRBJ2-1): DSGVTQTPKHLITATGQRVTLRCSPRSGDLSVYWYQQSLDQGLQFLIQYYNGEERAKGNILERFSAQQFPDLHSELNLSSLELGDSALYFCASSVASGHNEQFFGPGTRLTVL.

This clone appeared a single time. V and J are TRBV28 and TRBJ2-7; perhaps TRBD2 as D (6 bases). V lost 6 bases, J lost 2 bases, and 17 bases lay in between. Germline loops: CDR1 MDHEN, CDR2 SYDVKM. The CDR3 contains 15 residues. CDR3 DNA: TGTGCCAGCAGGAAGACTAGGGGACTTACCTACGAGCAGTACGTC. Encoded protein: CASRKTRGLTYEQYV.

V is TRBV6-5 and J is TRBJ1-2, with D hard to call. The V gene's germline CDR1 is MNHEY and CDR2 SVGAGI. Trimming pared 4 bases from V and 8 bases from J, leaving 11 bases between. The CDR3 length is 12 residues. The CDR3 nucleotides read TGTGCCAGCAGTTCTGATGTAGGAGGCTACACCTTC. Protein: CASSSDVGGYTF.

The chain employs TRBV6-5 and TRBJ2-7; possibly TRBD2 for D (5 bases). V was shortened by 6 bases and J by 11 bases, with 20 bases between the two germline ends. The length of the CDR3 is 13 residues. Germline values: CDR1 MNHEY, CDR2 SVGAGI. The CDR3 protein is CASSLLTGEIKYF. Here the CDR3 DNA reads TGTGCCAGCAGCTTACTGACCGGGGAAATTAAGTACTTC.

This sequence joins TRBV9 and TRBJ2-2; D is uncertain. This CDR3 has 15 residues. Germline CDR1 reads SGDLS; CDR2 reads YYNGEE. The V gene lost 1 base and the J gene lost 4 bases, with 11 bases spanning the gap. CDR3 protein: CASSVKAIITGELFF. The CDR3, as DNA: TGTGCCAGCAGCGTAAAAGCGATCATCACCGGGGAGCTGTTTTTT.

In DNA form, the CDR3 reads TGTGCCAGCTCGAGGGGGTATAGTGAAACGCAGTATTTT. Amino acids: CASSRGYSETQYF. This chain connects TRBV6-6 to TRBJ2-3; maybe TRBD1 (6 bases). This CDR3 has 13 amino acids. CDR1 is MNHNY and CDR2 is SVGAGI in the germline V gene (reference sequence). V lost 8 bases, J lost 9 bases, and 18 bases lay in between.

The rearrangement uses TRBV19 and TRBJ1-5, with 8 bases fitting TRBD1. The V and J ends lost 3 bases and 4 bases, in that order; junction bases with no gene match: 5. Germline V gene data show CDR1 as LNHDA and CDR2 as SQIVND (reference sequence). The CDR3 loop spans 15 amino acids. This CDR3 reads CASSMGDRSNQPQHF. CDR3 nucleotide sequence: TGTGCCAGTAGTATGGGGGACAGGTCAAATCAGCCCCAGCATTTT. Full variable domain (remainder filled in from reference TRBV19 and TRBJ1-5): DGGITQSPKYLFRKEGQNVTLSCEQNLNHDAMYWYRQDPGQGLRLIYYSQIVNDFQKGDIAEGYSVSREKKESFPLTVTSAQKNPTAFYLCASSMGDRSNQPQHFGDGTRLSIL.

This clone appeared a single time. J is TRBJ1-2 and V is TRBV6-6; D possibly corresponds to TRBD1 (6 bases). Germline lookup yields CDR1 MNHNY and CDR2 SVGAGI (reference sequence). V lost 2 bases and J 8 bases, leaving 12 bases between the germline ends. This CDR3 is built from 13 residues. The CDR3 nucleotides are TGTGCCAGCAGTTACGAGACAGGTAGCGGCTACACCTTC. Translation gives CASSYETGSGYTF.

The V gene is TRBV5-1, the J gene TRBJ2-2; no clear D gene. In germline, CDR1 is SGHRS, CDR2 YFSETQ. The V end was cut by 0 bases, the J end by 3 bases, with 3 bases between. This CDR3 is 13 amino acids long. The CDR3 spells CASSLVDTGELFF. As DNA, the CDR3 is TGCGCCAGCAGCTTGGTAGACACCGGGGAGCTGTTTTTT.